This T cell receptor beta chain came from a study of vaccination effects on CD4 cells after COVID-19 (dated by TCRdb to between 2021 and 2023). Study-level background: The ViraFEST assay stimulated PBMC with viral peptide pools and then used TCR sequencing to identify antigen-specific CD4+ T cell clonotypes by expansion. Participants received two doses of either the BNT162b2 or the mRNA-1273 mRNA SARS-CoV-2 vaccine. A few million PBMC per well were cultured with about 10 ug/ml peptides in IMDM containing roughly 5% human AB serum, 10 IU/ml IL-2 and gentamicin. SARS-CoV-2 spike-specific CD4+ TCR repertoires were compared before and after mRNA vaccination in COVID-19 convalescent patients and in infection-naive vaccine recipients. A total of ten to eleven COVID-19 convalescent patients and 4 SARS-CoV-2-naive healthy vaccine recipients were included in the full study. In the study, cultures from other donors were sequenced using the Oncomine TCR Beta short-read assay on an Illumina iSeq 100.

After around 10 days of culture, CD4+ T cells were isolated with the EasySep CD4+ T cell isolation kit. None of the healthy vaccine recipients had a prior SARS-CoV-2 infection, which was confirmed by nucleocapsid antibody tests that came back negative both before and after vaccination. On days 3 and 7, half of the culture medium was replaced with fresh IL-2-containing medium. Unless noted otherwise, every peptide stimulation condition was cultured in triplicate wells. PBMC were separated from whole blood using Ficoll-Paque Plus gradient centrifugation and were then either cryopreserved at -140C or used fresh. The QIAamp micro DNA kit was used to extract genomic DNA from the cultured CD4+ T cells. Cut back by 0 bases and 6 bases, the V and J ends lie 7 bases apart. The CDR3 spans 12 residues, from the cysteine through the phenylalanine. Only the CDR3 DNA stays, 36 bases, in frame from base 1. According to the germline V gene, CDR1 reads SGHRS and CDR2 reads YFSETQ.

Library creation used the immunoSEQ multiplex PCR assay. DNA from the cultured and isolated CD4+ T cells underwent TCR beta CDR3 sequencing. The published analysis was carried out like this. The analysis removed non-productive TCR sequences, trimmed reads to the CDR3 region, and retained only CDR3s that were 7 or more amino acids long. The MANAFEST web app was used to pick out antigen-specific clonotypes by comparing their expansion in peptide wells with that in reference cultures. To be called positive, a clone needed expansion at FDR<0.05 compared with the reference and with all other wells, an odds ratio greater than 5, and a frequency greater than 0.1% in two replicate wells. A clonotype was called cross-reactive if it was significantly expanded both in SARS-CoV-2 spike wells and in at least one common cold coronavirus spike condition. CDR3 similarity was assessed by Levenshtein distance using the stringdist R package, and unrooted trees were constructed with ape in R 3.6.1. TCRdb limited this immuneACCESS table to in-frame rearrangements with V and J called. A share of clones is missing; checked studies link under half to unresolved V genes, and the rest is unexplained. D and trimming come from the DNA, and the V and J calls and clone size come from that table. Recorded for this sample are tens of thousands of clones; 67% of them occurred a single time. About 5% of the sample comes from the top ten.

Comment on this clone: No cognate antigen has been identified for it. No base quality information exists; no much larger clone differs at one position.

The investigation overall reported the following: The study was limited by a small number of convalescent patients and lacked early post-infection timepoints. Among healthy vaccine recipients, nearly all vaccine-induced clones were SARS-CoV-2 mono-reactive, and just 1 of 255 was cross-reactive with common cold coronaviruses. Both infection-induced and vaccine-induced clones contracted markedly at late post-vaccination timepoints, which is consistent with waning T cell responses.

The sequence came from a human donor who received a COVID-19 vaccine. In this chain, TRBV5-1 is recombined with TRBJ2-7; a tentative D call is TRBD2 (6 bases match). This sample comprised CD4+ T cells from PBMCs cultured without peptide, obtained before COVID-19 vaccination. The sequence in DNA is TGCGCCAGCAGCTTGGCCGGGGGCGAGCAGTACTTC. Translated, it reads CASSLAGGEQYF.